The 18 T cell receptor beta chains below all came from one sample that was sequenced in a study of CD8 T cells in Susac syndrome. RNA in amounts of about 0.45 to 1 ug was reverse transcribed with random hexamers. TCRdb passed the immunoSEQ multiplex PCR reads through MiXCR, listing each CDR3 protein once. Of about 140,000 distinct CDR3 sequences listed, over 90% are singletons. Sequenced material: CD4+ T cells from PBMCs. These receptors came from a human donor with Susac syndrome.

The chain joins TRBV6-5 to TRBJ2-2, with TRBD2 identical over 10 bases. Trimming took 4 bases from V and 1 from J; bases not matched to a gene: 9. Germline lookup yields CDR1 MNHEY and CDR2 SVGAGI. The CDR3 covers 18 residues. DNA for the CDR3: TGTGCCAGCAGTTCCGGGACTAGCGCTTTCATGAACACCGGGGAGCTGTTTTTT. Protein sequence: CASSSGTSAFMNTGELFF.

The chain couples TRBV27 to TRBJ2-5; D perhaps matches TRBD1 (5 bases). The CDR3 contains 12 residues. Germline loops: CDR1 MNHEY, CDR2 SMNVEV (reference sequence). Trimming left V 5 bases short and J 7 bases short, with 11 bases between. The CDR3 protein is CASSAATGTQYF. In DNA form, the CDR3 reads TGTGCCAGCAGTGCCGCAACAGGGACCCAGTACTTC.

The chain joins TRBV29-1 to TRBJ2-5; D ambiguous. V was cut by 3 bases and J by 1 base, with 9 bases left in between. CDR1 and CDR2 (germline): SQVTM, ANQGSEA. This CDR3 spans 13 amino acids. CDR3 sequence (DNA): TGCAGCGTTGATAGGGCAGGCCAAGAGACCCAGTACTTC. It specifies CSVDRAGQETQYF.

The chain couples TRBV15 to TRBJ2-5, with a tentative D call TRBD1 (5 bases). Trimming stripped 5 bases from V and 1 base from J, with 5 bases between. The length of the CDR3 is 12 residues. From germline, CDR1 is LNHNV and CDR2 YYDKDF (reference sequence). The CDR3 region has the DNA TGTGCCACCAGCCAGGGCCAAGAGACCCAGTACTTC. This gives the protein CATSQGQETQYF.

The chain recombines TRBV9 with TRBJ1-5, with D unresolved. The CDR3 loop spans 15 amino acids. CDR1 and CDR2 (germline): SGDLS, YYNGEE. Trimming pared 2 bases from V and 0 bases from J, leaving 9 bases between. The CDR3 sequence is CASSVLCYSNQPQHF. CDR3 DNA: TGTGCCAGCAGCGTTTTATGCTATAGCAATCAGCCCCAGCATTTT.

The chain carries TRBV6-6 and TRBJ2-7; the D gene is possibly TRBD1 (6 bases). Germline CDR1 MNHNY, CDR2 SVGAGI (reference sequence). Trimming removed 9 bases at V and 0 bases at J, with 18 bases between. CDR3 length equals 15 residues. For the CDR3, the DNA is TGTGCCAGTCTCGGGGAAGGGGGTCACTCCTACGAGCAGTACTTC. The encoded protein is CASLGEGGHSYEQYF.

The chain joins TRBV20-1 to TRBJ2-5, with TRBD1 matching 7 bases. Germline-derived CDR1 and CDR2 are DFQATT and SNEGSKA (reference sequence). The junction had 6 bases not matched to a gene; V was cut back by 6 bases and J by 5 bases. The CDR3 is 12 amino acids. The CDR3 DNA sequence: TGCAGTGCCAGACAGGGCTCGGAGACCCAGTACTTC. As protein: CSARQGSETQYF.

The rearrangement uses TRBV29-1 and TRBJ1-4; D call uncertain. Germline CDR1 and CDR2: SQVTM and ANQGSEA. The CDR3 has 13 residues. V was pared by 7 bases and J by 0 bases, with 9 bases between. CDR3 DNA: TGCAGCGCCCGGAGAACAACTAATGAAAAACTGTTTTTT. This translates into CSARRTTNEKLFF.

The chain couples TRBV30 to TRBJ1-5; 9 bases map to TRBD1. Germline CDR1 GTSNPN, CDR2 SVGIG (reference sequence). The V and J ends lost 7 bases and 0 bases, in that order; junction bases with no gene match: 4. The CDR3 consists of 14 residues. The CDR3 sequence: CALQGADSNQPQHF. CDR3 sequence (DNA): TGTGCCTTACAGGGGGCGGATAGCAATCAGCCCCAGCATTTT.

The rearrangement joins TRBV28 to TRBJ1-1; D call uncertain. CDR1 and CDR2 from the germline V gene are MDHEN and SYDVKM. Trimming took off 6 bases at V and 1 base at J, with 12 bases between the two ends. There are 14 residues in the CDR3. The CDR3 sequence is CASSLTDTNTEAFF. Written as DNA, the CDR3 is TGTGCCAGCAGCCTCACAGACACGAACACTGAAGCTTTCTTT.

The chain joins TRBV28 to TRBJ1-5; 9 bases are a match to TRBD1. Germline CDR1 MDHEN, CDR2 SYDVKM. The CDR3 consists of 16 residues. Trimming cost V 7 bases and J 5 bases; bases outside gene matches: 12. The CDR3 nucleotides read TGTGCCAGCAAGACGAATGGACAGGGGTGGGATCAGCCCCAGCATTTT. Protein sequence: CASKTNGQGWDQPQHF.

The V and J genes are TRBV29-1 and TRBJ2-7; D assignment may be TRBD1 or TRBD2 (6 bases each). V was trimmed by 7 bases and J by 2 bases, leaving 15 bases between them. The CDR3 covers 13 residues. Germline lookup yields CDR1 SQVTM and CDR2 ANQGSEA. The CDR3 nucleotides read TGCAGCGCTTCCCGAGGGGGGACCTACGAGCAGTACTTC. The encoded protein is CSASRGGTYEQYF.

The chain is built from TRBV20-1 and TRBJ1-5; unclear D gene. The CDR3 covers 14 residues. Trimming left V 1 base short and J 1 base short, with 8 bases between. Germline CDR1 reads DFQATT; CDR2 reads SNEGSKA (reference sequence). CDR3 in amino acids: CSARGPDSNQPQHF. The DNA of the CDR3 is TGCAGTGCTAGAGGGCCCGACAGCAATCAGCCCCAGCATTTT.

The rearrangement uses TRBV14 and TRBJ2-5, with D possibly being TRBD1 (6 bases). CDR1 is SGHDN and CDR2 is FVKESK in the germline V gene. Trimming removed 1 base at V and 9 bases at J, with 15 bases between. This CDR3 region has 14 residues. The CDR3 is CASSQALTGSSQYF. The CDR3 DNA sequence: TGTGCCAGCAGCCAAGCACTTACAGGGAGTTCCCAGTACTTC.

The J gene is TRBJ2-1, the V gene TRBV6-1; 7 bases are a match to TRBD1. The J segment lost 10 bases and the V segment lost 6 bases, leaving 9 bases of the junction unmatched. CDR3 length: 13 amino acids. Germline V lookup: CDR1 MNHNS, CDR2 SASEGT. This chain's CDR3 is CASRARGSAEQFF. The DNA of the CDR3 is TGTGCCAGCAGGGCCAGGGGGTCCGCAGAGCAGTTCTTC.

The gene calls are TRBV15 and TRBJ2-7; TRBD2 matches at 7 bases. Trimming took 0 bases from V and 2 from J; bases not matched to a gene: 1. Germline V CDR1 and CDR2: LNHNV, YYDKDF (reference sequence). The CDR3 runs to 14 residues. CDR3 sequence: CATSREGGPYEQYF. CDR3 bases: TGTGCCACCAGCAGAGAGGGAGGGCCCTACGAGCAGTACTTC.

CDR3 coding DNA: TGCGCCAGCAGCCAAGATCGGCTTCAAGCAATCTACAATGAGCAGTTCTTC. Protein sequence: CASSQDRLQAIYNEQFF. This sequence joins TRBV4-1 and TRBJ2-1; D not certain. This CDR3 spans 17 amino acids. V was pared by 0 bases and J by 3 bases, with 15 bases between. Per the germline V gene, CDR1 is MGHRA and CDR2 is YSYEKL.

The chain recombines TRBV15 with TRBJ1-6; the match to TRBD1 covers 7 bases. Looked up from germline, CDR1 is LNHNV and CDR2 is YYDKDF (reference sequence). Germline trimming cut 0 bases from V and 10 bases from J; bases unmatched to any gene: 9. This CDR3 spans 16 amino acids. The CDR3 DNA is TGTGCCACCAGCAGAGAACGCGACAGGGCAAGGTCACCCCTCCACTTT. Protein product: CATSRERDRARSPLHF.